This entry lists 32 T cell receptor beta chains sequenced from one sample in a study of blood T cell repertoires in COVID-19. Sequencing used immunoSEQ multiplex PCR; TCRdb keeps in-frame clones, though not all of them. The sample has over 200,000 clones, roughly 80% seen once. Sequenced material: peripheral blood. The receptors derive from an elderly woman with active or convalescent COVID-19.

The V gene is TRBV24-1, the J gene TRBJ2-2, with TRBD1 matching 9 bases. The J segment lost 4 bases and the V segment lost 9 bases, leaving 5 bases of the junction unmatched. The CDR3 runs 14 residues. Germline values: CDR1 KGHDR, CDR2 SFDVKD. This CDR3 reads CATQSGQGTGELFF. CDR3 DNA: TGTGCCACCCAATCGGGACAGGGCACCGGGGAGCTGTTTTTT.

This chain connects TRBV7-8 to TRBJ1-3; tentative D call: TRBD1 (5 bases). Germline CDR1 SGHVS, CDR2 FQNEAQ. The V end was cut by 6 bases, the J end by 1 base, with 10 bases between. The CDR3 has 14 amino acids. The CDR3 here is CASSYGGSGNTIYF. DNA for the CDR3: TGTGCCAGCAGTTACGGGGGGTCTGGAAACACCATATATTTT.

The CDR3 loop is CASSQVTNRGTQPQHF. The DNA of the CDR3 is TGCGCCAGCAGCCAAGTTACCAACAGGGGAACTCAGCCCCAGCATTTT. The V gene is TRBV4-1, the J gene TRBJ1-5; TRBD1 aligns across 7 bases. The CDR3 has 16 residues. Germline trimming cut 1 base from V and 6 bases from J; bases unmatched to any gene: 9. Germline CDR1 MGHRA, CDR2 YSYEKL.

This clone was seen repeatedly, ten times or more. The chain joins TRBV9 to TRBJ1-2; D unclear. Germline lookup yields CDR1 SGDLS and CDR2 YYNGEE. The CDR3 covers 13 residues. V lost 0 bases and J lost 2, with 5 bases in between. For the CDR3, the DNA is TGTGCCAGCAGCGTAGTACAAAACTATGGCTACACCTTC. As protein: CASSVVQNYGYTF.

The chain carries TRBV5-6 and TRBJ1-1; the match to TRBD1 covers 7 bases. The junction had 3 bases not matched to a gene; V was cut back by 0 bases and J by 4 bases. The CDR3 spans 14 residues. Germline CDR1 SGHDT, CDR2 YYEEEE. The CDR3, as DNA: TGTGCCAGCAGCTTGGACAGGGGAGTCACTGAAGCTTTCTTT. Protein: CASSLDRGVTEAFF.

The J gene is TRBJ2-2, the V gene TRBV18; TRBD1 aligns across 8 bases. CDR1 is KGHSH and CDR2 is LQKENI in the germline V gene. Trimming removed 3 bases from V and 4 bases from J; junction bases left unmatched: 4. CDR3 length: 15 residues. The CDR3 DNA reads TGTGCCAGCTCACCGTCCGACAGGGGCACCGGGGAGCTGTTTTTT. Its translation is CASSPSDRGTGELFF. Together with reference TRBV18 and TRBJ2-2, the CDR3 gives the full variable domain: NAGVMQNPRHLVRRRGQEARLRCSPMKGHSHVYWYRQLPEEGLKFMVYLQKENIIDESGMPKERFSAEFPKEGPSILRIQQVVRGDSAAYFCASSPSDRGTGELFFGEGSRLTVL.

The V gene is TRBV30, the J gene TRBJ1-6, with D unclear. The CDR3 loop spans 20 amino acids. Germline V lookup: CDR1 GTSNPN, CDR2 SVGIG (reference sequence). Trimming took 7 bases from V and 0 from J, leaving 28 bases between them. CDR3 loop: CAYTPERAPRENSYNSPLHF. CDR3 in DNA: TGTGCCTACACACCCGAACGGGCCCCACGGGAGAACTCCTATAATTCACCCCTCCACTTT.

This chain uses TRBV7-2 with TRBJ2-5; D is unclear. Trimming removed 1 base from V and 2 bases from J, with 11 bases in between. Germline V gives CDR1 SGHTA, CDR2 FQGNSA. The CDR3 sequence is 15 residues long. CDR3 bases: TGTGCCAGCAGCTTAGGTGGGCCTCCACAAGAGACCCAGTACTTC. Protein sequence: CASSLGGPPQETQYF.

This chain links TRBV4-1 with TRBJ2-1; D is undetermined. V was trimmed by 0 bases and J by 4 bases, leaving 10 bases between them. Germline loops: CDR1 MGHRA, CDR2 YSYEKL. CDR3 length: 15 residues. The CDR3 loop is CASSQEQTPYNEQFF. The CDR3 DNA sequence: TGCGCCAGCAGCCAAGAACAGACACCTTACAATGAGCAGTTCTTC.

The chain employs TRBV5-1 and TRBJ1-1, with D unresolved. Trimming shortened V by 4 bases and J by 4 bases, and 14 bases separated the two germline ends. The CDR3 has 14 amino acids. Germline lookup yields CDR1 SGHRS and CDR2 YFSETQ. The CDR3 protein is CASSGSAGGTEAFF. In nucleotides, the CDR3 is TGCGCCAGCAGCGGCTCTGCGGGCGGCACTGAAGCTTTCTTT.

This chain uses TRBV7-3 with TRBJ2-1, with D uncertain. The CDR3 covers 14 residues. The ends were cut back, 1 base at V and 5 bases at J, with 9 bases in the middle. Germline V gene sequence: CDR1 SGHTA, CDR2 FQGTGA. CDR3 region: CASSLNGDNNEQFF. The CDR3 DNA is TGTGCCAGCAGCTTAAATGGAGATAACAATGAGCAGTTCTTC.

CDR3 loop: CASSLSGGAGNEQFF. The CDR3 DNA reads as TGTGCCAGCAGCCTGAGCGGGGGGGCCGGGAATGAGCAGTTCTTC. V and J are TRBV7-9 and TRBJ2-1; the match to TRBD2 covers 10 bases. From germline, CDR1 is SEHNR and CDR2 FQNEAQ (reference sequence). V was pared by 5 bases and J by 7 bases, with 8 bases of the junction left unmatched. The CDR3 loop spans 15 amino acids.

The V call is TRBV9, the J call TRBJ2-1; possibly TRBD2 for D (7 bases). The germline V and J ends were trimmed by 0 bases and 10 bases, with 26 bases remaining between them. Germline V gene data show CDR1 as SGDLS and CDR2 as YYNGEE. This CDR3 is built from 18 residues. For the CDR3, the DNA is TGTGCCAGCAGCGTAGGTCCCTCGGGGGAGGGGGTACAGGGAGAGCAGTTCTTC. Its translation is CASSVGPSGEGVQGEQFF.

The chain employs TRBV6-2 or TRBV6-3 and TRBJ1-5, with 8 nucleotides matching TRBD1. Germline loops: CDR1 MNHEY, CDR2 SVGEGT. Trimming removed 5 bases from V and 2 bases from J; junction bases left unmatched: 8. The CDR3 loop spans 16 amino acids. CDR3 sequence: CASSTRSGGGNQPQHF. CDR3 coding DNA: TGTGCCAGCAGTACAAGGTCAGGGGGCGGCAATCAGCCCCAGCATTTT.

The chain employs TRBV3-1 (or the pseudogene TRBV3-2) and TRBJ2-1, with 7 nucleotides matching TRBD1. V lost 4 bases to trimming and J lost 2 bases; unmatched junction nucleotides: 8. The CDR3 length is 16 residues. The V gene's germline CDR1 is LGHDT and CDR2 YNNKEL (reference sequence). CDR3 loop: CASSPQDREPYNEQFF. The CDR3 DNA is TGTGCCAGCAGCCCCCAAGACAGGGAACCCTACAATGAGCAGTTCTTC.

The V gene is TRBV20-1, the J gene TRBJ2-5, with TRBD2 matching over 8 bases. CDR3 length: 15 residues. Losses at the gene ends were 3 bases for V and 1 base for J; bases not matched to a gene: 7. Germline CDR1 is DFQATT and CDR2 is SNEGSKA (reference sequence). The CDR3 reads CSASLASGSQETQYF. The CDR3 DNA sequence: TGCAGTGCTAGTCTGGCTAGCGGGTCCCAAGAGACCCAGTACTTC.

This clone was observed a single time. Here the CDR3 DNA reads TGTGCCAGCAACCCGTGGGCCCACAATGAGCAGTTCTTC. Its translation: CASNPWAHNEQFF. The chain uses TRBV5-6 and TRBJ2-1; the D is unclear. This CDR3 has 13 amino acids. V dropped 6 bases and J dropped 5 bases, with 12 bases sitting between them. CDR1 SGHDT and CDR2 YYEEEE come from the germline V gene. The entire variable domain, with the rest obtained from reference TRBV5-6 and TRBJ2-1, is as follows: DAGVTQSPTHLIKTRGQQVTLRCSPKSGHDTVSWYQQALGQGPQFIFQYYEEEERQRGNFPDRFSGHQFPNYSSELNVNALLLGDSALYLCASNPWAHNEQFFGPGTRLTVL.

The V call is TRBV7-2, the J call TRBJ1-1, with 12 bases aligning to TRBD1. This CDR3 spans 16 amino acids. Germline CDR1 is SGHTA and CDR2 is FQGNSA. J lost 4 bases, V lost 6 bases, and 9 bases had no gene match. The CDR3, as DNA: TGTGCCAGCAGATCACCAGGGACAGGGGGCCGCACTGAAGCTTTCTTT. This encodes CASRSPGTGGRTEAFF.

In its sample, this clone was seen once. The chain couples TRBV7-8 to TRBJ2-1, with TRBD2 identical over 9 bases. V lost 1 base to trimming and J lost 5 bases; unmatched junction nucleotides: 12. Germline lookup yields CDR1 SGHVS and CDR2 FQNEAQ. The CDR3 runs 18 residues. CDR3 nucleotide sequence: TGTGCCAGCAGCTTAGTTGGTAGCGGGAGTTCATTGGACAATGAGCAGTTCTTC. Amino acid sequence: CASSLVGSGSSLDNEQFF. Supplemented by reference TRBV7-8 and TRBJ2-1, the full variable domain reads GAGVSQSPRYKVAKRGQDVALRCDPISGHVSLFWYQQALGQGPEFLTYFQNEAQLDKSGLPSDRFFAERPEGSVSTLKIQRTQQEDSAVYLCASSLVGSGSSLDNEQFFGPGTRLTVL.

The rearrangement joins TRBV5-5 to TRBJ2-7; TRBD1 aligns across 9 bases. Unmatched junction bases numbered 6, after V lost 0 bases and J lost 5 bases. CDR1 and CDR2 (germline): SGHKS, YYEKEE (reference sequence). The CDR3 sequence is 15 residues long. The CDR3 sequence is CASSLARTGVHEQYF. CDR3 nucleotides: TGTGCCAGCAGCTTGGCCAGGACAGGGGTCCACGAGCAGTACTTC.

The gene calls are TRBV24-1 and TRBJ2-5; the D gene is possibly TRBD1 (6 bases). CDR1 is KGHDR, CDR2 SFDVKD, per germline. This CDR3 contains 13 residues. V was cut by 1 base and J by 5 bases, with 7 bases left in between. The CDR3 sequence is CATSDFGQETQYF. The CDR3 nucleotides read TGTGCCACCAGTGATTTTGGACAGGAGACCCAGTACTTC.

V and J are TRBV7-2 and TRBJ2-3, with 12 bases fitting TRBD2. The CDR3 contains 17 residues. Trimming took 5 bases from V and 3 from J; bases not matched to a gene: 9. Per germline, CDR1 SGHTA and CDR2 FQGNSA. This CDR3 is CASSPSSGRAKTDTQYF. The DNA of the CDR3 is TGTGCCAGCAGCCCTTCTAGCGGGAGGGCCAAGACAGATACGCAGTATTTT.

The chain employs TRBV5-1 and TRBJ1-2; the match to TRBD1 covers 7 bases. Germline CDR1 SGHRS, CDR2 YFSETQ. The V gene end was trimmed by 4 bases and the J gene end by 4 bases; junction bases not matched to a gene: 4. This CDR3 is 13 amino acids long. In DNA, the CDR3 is TGCGCCAGCAGCGACAGGGTTTCCTATGGCTACACCTTC. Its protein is CASSDRVSYGYTF.

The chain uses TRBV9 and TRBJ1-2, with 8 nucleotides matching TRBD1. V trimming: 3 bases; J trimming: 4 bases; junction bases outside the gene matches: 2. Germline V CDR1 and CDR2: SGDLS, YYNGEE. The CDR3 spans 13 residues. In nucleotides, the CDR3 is TGTGCCAGCAGCGCGACAGGGGCCTATGGCTACACCTTC. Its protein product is CASSATGAYGYTF. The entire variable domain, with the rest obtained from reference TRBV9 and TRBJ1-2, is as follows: DSGVTQTPKHLITATGQRVTLRCSPRSGDLSVYWYQQSLDQGLQFLIQYYNGEERAKGNILERFSAQQFPDLHSELNLSSLELGDSALYFCASSATGAYGYTFGSGTRLTVV.

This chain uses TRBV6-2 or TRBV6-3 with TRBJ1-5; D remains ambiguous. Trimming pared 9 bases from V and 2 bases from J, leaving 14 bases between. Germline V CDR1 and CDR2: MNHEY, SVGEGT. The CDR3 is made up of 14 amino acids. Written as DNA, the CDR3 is TGTGCCAGTAGTGGGCACGGGGGCAATCAGCCCCAGCATTTT. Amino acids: CASSGHGGNQPQHF.

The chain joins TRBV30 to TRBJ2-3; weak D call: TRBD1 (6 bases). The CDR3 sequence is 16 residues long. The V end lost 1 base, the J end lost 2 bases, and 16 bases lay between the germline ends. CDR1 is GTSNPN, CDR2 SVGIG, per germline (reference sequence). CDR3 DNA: TGTGCCTGGAGTGGGGGGCTAGCCTTTAACACAGATACGCAGTATTTT. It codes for CAWSGGLAFNTDTQYF.

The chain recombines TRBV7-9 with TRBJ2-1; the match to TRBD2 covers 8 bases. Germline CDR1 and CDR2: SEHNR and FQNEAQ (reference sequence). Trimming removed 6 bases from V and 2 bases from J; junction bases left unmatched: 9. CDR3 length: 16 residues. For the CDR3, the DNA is TGTGCCAGCAGTCTTCAGGGACTAGATGCCTACAATGAGCAGTTCTTC. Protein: CASSLQGLDAYNEQFF.

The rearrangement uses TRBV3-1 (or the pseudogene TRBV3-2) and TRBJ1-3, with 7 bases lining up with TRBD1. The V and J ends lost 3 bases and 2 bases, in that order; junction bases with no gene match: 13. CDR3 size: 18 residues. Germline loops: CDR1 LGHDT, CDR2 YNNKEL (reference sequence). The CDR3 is CASSQDRVGQKPGNTIYF. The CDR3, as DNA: TGTGCCAGCAGCCAGGACCGAGTGGGACAGAAACCTGGAAACACCATATATTTT.

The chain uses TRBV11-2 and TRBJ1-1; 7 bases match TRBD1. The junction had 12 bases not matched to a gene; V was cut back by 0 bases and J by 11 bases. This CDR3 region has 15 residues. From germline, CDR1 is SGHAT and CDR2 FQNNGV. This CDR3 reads CASSLDTGARDWAFF. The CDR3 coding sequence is TGTGCCAGCAGCTTAGATACAGGGGCGAGGGATTGGGCTTTCTTT.

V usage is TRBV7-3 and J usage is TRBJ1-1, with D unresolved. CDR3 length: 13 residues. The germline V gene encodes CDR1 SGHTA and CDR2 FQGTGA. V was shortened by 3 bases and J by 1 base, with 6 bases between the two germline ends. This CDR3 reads CASSFPRNTEAFF. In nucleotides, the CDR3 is TGTGCCAGCAGCTTCCCCCGGAACACTGAAGCTTTCTTT.

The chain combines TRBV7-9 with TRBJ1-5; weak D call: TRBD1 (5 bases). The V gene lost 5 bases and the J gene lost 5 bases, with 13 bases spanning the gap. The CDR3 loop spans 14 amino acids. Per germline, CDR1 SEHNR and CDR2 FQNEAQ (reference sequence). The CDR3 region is CASSLGHPDQPQHF. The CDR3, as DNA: TGTGCCAGCAGCCTTGGACACCCCGATCAGCCCCAGCATTTT.

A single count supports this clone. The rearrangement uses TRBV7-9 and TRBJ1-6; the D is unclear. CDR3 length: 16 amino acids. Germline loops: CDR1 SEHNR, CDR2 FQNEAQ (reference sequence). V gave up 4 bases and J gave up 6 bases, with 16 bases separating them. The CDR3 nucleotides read TGTGCCAGCAGCTACCGGGAGGAAAAGGGTAATTCACCCCTCCACTTT. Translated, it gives CASSYREEKGNSPLHF.